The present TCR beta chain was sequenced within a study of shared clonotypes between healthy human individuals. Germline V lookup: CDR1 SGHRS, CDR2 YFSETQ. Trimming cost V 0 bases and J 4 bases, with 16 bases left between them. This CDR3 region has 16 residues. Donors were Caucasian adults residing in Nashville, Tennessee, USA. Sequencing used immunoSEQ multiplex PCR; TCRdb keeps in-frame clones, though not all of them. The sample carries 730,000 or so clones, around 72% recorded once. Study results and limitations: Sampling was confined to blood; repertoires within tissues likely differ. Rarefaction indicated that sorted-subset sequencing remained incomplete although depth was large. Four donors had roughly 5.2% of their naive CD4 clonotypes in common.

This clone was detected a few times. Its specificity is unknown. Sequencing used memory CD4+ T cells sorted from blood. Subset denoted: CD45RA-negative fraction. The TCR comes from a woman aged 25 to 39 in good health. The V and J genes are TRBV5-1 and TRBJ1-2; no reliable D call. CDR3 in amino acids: CASSLGAGNDGYGYTF. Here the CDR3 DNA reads TGCGCCAGCAGCTTGGGGGCCGGGAACGACGGCTATGGCTACACCTTC.